These T cell receptor beta chains were read from a single sample in a study of metastatic and nonmetastatic thyroid tumors. Through MiXCR, TCRdb re-clonotyped the PCR reads. The sample includes roughly 21,000 clones, roughly 30% of them seen just once. Specimen: tumor tissue. These receptors were collected from a male donor with papillary thyroid cancer or a benign thyroid nodule (not recorded which). Some clones in this sample may be carry-over from other donors' samples. Each CDR3 is given without its conserved first and last residue. Each record gives: D gene, V gene, CDR3 protein. The D gene is left open where the match is weak.

-,TRBV7-9,ASSQRNNEQF
-,TRBV27,ASSLKYLDYNEQF
TRBD2,TRBV5-1,ASSTRTSGVSGGELF
-,TRBV6-1,ASTPDGPFLGQY
TRBD2,TRBV5-1,ASSPGGGRNNEQF
-,TRBV9,ASSVASWGGRTEAF
TRBD1,TRBV11-1,ASSLVPGGWVDTGELF
TRBD1,TRBV28,ASSLKGDRGIDSPLH
-,TRBV15,ATSFSVGNQPQH
TRBD1,TRBV5-1,ASIGTGTGAEQY
-,TRBV7-3,ASSLEGPLPTLH
TRBD1,TRBV6-1,ASWVDRELNTEAF
-,TRBV10-3,AISEIGGYEQY
-,TRBV10-1,ASSEEGADTQY
-,TRBV7-3,ASSLKTVDQSGANVLT
-,TRBV28,ASTRWGITDTQY
-,TRBV29-1,SVQEGPDTQY
TRBD2,TRBV20-1,SASTLAAHRGEQY
-,TRBV6-2/TRBV6-3,ASSPTSGETQY
-,TRBV10-3,AIGRCSGEVAEQF
-,TRBV6-2/TRBV6-3,ASRDRIVGSYEQY
-,TRBV6-1,ASRYVNGEKLF
TRBD1,TRBV28,ASSFLAGGTGGNLNYGYT
TRBD2,TRBV27,ASSLRGGRYEQY
TRBD2,TRBV11-2,ASSLGNPAGEGEQY
-,TRBV13,ASSPSGESANTGELF
-,TRBV3-1,ASSQVGFGASSYNEQF
-,TRBV9,ASSPSRGIREQY
TRBD1,TRBV6-1,ASSEQTGTVGDEQY
TRBD2,TRBV7-8,ASSRTSGSFYEQY
-,TRBV18,ASSPAGPYNEQF
TRBD2,TRBV20-1,SARSGLDFPDTQY
-,TRBV30,AWSVTAHYEQY
-,TRBV10-3,AISESINLAHPSGYT
-,TRBV19,ASSKTSANEKLF
-,TRBV7-9,ASSFPAGEKLF
TRBD1,TRBV6-1,ASRTGTANTEAF
-,TRBV20-1,SAPEDSSYEQY
-,TRBV6-1,ASSDGTLDLGEQY
TRBD1,TRBV6-5,ASSYGQGDYGYT
-,TRBV7-2,ASSPYLNTEAF
-,TRBV29-1,SVGEQDYNEQF